Included here is one T cell receptor beta chain sequence, with context. Its specificity is unknown. The immunoSEQ assay was v3.0, run at survey level. Sequencing aimed at 40,000-50,000 T-cell genomes per sample. TCRdb keeps only in-frame clones here, not all; method: immunoSEQ multiplex PCR. This table has approximately 28,000 clones, roughly 82% appearing once. This sample is drawn from a study of long-term antiretroviral therapy in people with HIV. CDR3 length: 12 amino acids. V was shortened by 5 bases and J by 2 bases, with 7 bases between the two germline ends. Germline V gives CDR1 KGHSH, CDR2 LQKENI. All donors provided no fewer than one pre-ART and no fewer than two post-ART PBMC samples. Everyone in the study who had HIV was treated in the United States. General observations from the study: Even long-term ART left TRB diversity below transplant donor controls, despite gains.

This rearrangement joins TRBV18 to TRBJ2-7; TRBD1 might be the D (5 bases). The clonotype comes from a man younger than 30 with HIV. The material was unsorted PBMCs, obtained 0.8 years before starting antiretroviral therapy. CDR3 nucleotides: TGTGCCAGCTCAACAGGACCCTACGAGCAGTACTTC. Translation gives CASSTGPYEQYF. The full variable domain, with the rest looked up from reference TRBV18 and TRBJ2-7, is NAGVMQNPRHLVRRRGQEARLRCSPMKGHSHVYWYRQLPEEGLKFMVYLQKENIIDESGMPKERFSAEFPKEGPSILRIQQVVRGDSAAYFCASSTGPYEQYFGPGTRLTVT.